Listed here are 5 T cell receptor beta chains from one sample, sequenced in a study of PD-1 blockade in classical Hodgkin lymphoma. Time point noted: newly diagnosed, previously untreated cHL patient sample. The method was immunoSEQ multiplex PCR; TCRdb's version includes in-frame clones alone and lacks a portion of them. Of 15,000 to 20,000 clones listed, 90% are singletons. Sequencing was carried out using peripheral blood mononuclear cells (PBMCs). The receptors were sampled from a human donor with classical Hodgkin lymphoma.

The chain is built from TRBV30 and TRBJ2-2; possible D gene TRBD1, 5 bases. The CDR3 sequence is 14 residues long. Deletions cut 0 bases from V and 3 bases from J, with 8 bases between. The germline CDR1 and CDR2 sequences are GTSNPN and SVGIG (reference sequence). The CDR3 DNA reads TGTGCCTGGAGTGTAGGGGCTGACACCGGGGAGCTGTTTTTT. It yields the protein CAWSVGADTGELFF. Supplemented by reference TRBV30 and TRBJ2-2, the full variable domain reads SQTIHQWPATLVQPVGSPLSLECTVEGTSNPNLYWYRQAAGRGLQLLFYSVGIGQISSEVPQNLSASRPQDRQFILSSKKLLLSDSGFYLCAWSVGADTGELFFGEGSRLTVL.

J is TRBJ2-3 and V is TRBV11-1; 10 bases match TRBD1. J was trimmed by 1 base and V by 3 bases; bases with no gene match: 4. Germline CDR1 and CDR2: SGHAT and FQDESV (reference sequence). The CDR3 has 16 amino acids. This chain's CDR3 is CASSLRTGGGTDTQYF. The CDR3 DNA reads TGTGCCAGCAGCTTGAGGACAGGGGGGGGCACAGATACGCAGTATTTT.

This chain uses TRBV9 with TRBJ2-7; D unclear. The CDR3 contains 14 residues. The V end lost 0 bases, the J end lost 2 bases, and 9 bases lay between the germline ends. CDR1 and CDR2 from the germline V gene are SGDLS and YYNGEE. This CDR3 reads CASSVGSGPYEQYF. In DNA, the CDR3 is TGTGCCAGCAGCGTAGGATCAGGACCCTACGAGCAGTACTTC.

CDR3 residues: CASSDRRDSSTDTQYF. DNA of the CDR3: TGTGCCAGCAGTGACCGGAGGGACAGTAGCACAGATACGCAGTATTTT. V is TRBV25-1 and J is TRBJ2-3, with D tentatively TRBD1 (7 bases). This CDR3 has 16 residues. The germline gives CDR1 MGHDK, CDR2 SYGVNS. Between the trimmed V and J ends, which lost 3 bases and 0 bases, there was a span of 13 bases.

The rearrangement uses TRBV11-2 and TRBJ1-3, with D maybe TRBD1 (5 bases). Germline CDR1 is SGHAT and CDR2 is FQNNGV. The V gene lost 4 bases and the J gene lost 4 bases, with 11 bases spanning the gap. The CDR3 runs 14 residues. The CDR3 reads CASSSLRGGNTIYF. The CDR3 nucleotides are TGTGCCAGCAGCTCATTGCGGGGGGGAAACACCATATATTTT.